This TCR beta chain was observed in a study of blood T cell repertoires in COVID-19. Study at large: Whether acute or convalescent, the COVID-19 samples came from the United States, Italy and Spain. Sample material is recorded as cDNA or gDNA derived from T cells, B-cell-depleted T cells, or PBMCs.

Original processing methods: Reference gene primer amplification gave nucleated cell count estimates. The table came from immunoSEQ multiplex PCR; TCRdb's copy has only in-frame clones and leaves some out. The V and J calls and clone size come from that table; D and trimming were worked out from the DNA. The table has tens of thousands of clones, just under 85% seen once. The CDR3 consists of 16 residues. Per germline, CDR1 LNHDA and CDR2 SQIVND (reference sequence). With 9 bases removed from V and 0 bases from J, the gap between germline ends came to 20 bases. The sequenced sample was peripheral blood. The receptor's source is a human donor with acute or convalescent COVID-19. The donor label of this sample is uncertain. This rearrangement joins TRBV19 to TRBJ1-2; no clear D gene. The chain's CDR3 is CASRYAGRPSNYGYTF. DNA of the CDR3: TGTGCCAGCCGTTACGCCGGGAGACCCTCTAACTATGGCTACACCTTC.